This T cell receptor beta chain appears in the sequencing data of a study of metastatic and nonmetastatic thyroid tumors. Via MiXCR, TCRdb re-called the PCR reads. The sample lists roughly 36,000 clones; about a tenth were seen once. None of the patients had undergone any treatment ahead of thyroid surgery. This clone has a count of ten or more. V lost 1 base, J lost 6 bases, and 12 bases lay in between. This CDR3 contains 15 residues. Germline CDR1 reads SGHTA; CDR2 reads FQGNSA. Sequencing input: blood. This chain joins TRBV7-2 and TRBJ2-2; TRBD1 is a possible D gene (6 bases). This TCR was sampled from a female donor with papillary thyroid cancer or a benign thyroid nodule (not recorded which). Some clones in this sample may be carry-over from other donors' samples. The CDR3 coding sequence is TGTGCCAGCAGCTTAGTAACAGGGTTAGCCGGGGAGCTGTTTTTT. Translated: CASSLVTGLAGELFF.